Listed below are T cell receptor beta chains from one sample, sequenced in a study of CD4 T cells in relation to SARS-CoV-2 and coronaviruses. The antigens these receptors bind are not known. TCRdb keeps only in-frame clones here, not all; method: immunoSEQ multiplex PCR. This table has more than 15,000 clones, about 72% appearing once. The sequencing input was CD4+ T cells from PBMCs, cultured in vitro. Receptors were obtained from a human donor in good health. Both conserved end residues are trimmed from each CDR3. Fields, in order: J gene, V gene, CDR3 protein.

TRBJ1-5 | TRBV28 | ASSFRQYSNQPQH
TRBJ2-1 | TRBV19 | ASSIDRDNEQF
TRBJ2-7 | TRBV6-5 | ASRDGGSVYEQY
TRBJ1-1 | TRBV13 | ASRGAVESAF
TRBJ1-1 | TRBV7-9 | ASSTGTGGEAF
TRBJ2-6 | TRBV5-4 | ASSSRESGANVLT
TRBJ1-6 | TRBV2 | ARAIITGQGGPLH
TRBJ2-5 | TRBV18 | ASSPPARETQY
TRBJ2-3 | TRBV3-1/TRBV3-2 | ASSRGTSGMTDTQY
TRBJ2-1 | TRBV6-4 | ASRTRGESNEQF
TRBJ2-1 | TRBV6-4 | ASSVEADRYNEQF
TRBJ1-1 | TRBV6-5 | ASSYSTGTEAF
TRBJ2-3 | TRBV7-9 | ASSPRTSGTGTDTQY
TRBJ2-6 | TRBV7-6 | ASSPPGSGANVLT
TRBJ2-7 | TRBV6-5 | ASSYSRASGYEQY
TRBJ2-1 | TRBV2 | ASKGGRLASDEQF
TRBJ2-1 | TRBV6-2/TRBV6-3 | ASSPGLEYNEQF
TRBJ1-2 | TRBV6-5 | ASTRQGAGYGYT
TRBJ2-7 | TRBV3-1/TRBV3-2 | ASRLSPSPEQY
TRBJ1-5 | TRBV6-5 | ASSHNQPQH
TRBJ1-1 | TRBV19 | ASSSQGVRTEAF
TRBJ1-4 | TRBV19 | ASSIRGPANEKLF
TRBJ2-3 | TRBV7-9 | ASSYTDTQY
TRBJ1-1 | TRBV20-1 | SASRGTGNTEAF
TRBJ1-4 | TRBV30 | AWSKGSDEKLF
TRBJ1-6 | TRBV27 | ASSLFYIPGAIIRGNSPLH
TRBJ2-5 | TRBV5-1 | ASSRAGRAAQETQY
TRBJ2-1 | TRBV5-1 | ASSLGGEGYNEQF
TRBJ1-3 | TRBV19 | ASSRDRDPGNTIY
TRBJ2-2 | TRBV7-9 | ASSLLANTGELF
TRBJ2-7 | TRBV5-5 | ASSQTSGSFEQY
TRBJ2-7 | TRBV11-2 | ASGRGYEQY
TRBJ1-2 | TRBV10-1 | ASSETLDSWEGYT
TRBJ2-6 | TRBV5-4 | ASSLGPELSGANVLT